Listed below are T cell receptor beta chains from one sample, sequenced in a study of early T cells in non-severe SARS-CoV-2 infection. TCRdb re-called the 5' RACE reads with MiXCR, one entry per CDR3 protein. This sample has about 50,000 distinct CDR3 sequences, with around 14% found just once. The sample taken for sequencing was whole blood. Receptor source: an adult who was a healthcare worker with PCR-confirmed SARS-CoV-2 infection or an uninfected control (not recorded which). Each CDR3 is given with its conserved first and last residue. The D gene is left open where the match is weak. Clone size appears in some rows only: once, few, many, or a class for an expanded clone.

D	size	J	V	CDR3	DNA
TRBD1	.	TRBJ1-3	TRBV7-3	CASSPGQGNTIYF	TGTGCCAGCAGCCCGGGACAGGGAAACACCATATATTTT
TRBD2	.	TRBJ2-1	TRBV6-1	CASISTLAGAYNEQFF	TGTGCCAGCATTAGTACACTAGCGGGAGCCTACAATGAGCAGTTCTTC
.	many	TRBJ2-7	TRBV30	CAWSVQGGSFLEQYF	TGTGCCTGGAGTGTACAGGGCGGCAGTTTCCTCGAGCAGTACTTC
.	.	TRBJ2-7	TRBV27	CASSYLGEQYF	TGTGCCAGCAGTTATCTAGGGGAGCAGTACTTC
TRBD1	many	TRBJ1-2	TRBV7-2	CASSVAVGTGRGYTF	TGTGCCAGCAGCGTAGCTGTCGGGACAGGGAGAGGCTACACCTTC
TRBD2	.	TRBJ2-3	TRBV29-1	CSVNPGLADTQYF	TGCAGCGTCAACCCCGGACTAGCAGATACGCAGTATTTT
.	few	TRBJ1-1	TRBV10-2	CASSVLGLEAFF	TGCGCCAGCTCCGTGTTGGGGTTAGAAGCTTTCTTT
.	.	TRBJ1-4	TRBV6-1	CASSRGPSTTNEKLFF	TGTGCCAGCAGTAGGGGACCGAGCACGACTAATGAAAAACTGTTTTTT
.	few	TRBJ2-7	TRBV6-1	CASSEAGAGSSYEQYF	TGTGCCAGCAGTGAAGCAGGCGCAGGAAGTAGCTACGAGCAGTACTTC
TRBD2	many	TRBJ2-4	TRBV10-2	CASSRSGGQNIQYF	TGCGCCAGCAGTCGTAGCGGGGGACAAAACATTCAGTACTTC
.	many	TRBJ1-1	TRBV2	CASTLPERDGEAFF	TGTGCCAGCACTCTCCCGGAGAGGGACGGTGAAGCTTTCTTT
.	.	TRBJ1-1	TRBV7-8	CASSPVGGSYSNTEAFF	TGTGCCAGCAGCCCAGTTGGGGGTTCGTACTCGAACACTGAAGCTTTCTTT
.	.	TRBJ1-5	TRBV28	CASNPAEGNQPQHF	TGTGCCAGCAATCCGGCGGAGGGCAATCAGCCCCAGCATTTT
TRBD2	few	TRBJ2-3	TRBV12-3/TRBV12-4	CASRLAGVVDTQYF	TGTGCCAGTCGACTAGCGGGAGTAGTAGATACGCAGTATTTT
TRBD2	many	TRBJ2-3	TRBV20-1	CSARVSGDNTDTQYF	TGCAGTGCTAGGGTTAGCGGGGACAACACAGATACGCAGTATTTT
.	many	TRBJ1-2	TRBV28	CASKTRDYGYTF	TGTGCCAGCAAAACCAGGGACTATGGCTACACCTTC
TRBD2	few	TRBJ2-7	TRBV7-9	CASSYGLVEQYF	TGTGCCAGCAGCTACGGACTAGTCGAGCAGTACTTC
.	.	TRBJ1-2	TRBV29-1	CSASKYDYGYTF	TGCAGCGCTTCAAAGTACGACTATGGCTACACCTTC
TRBD1	many	TRBJ2-2	TRBV6-1	CASSSDRSSGELFF	TGTGCCAGCAGTTCGGACAGGAGTTCCGGGGAGCTGTTTTTT
TRBD1	once	TRBJ2-7	TRBV14	CASSQVGDRRLYEQYF	TGTGCCAGCAGCCAAGTGGGGGACAGGCGCCTCTACGAGCAGTACTTC
TRBD2	few	TRBJ2-1	TRBV28	CASSLASGGEFF	TGTGCCAGCAGTTTAGCTAGCGGGGGCGAGTTCTTC
.	few	TRBJ1-2	TRBV20-1	CSASDLYGYTF	TGCAGTGCCTCAGATCTCTATGGCTACACCTTC
TRBD1	many	TRBJ1-2	TRBV29-1	CSVAQGGYGYTF	TGCAGCGTAGCACAGGGGGGCTATGGCTACACCTTC
.	many	TRBJ2-5	TRBV12-3/TRBV12-4	CASSFLVQSGTQYF	TGTGCCAGCAGTTTCCTAGTCCAGTCAGGGACCCAGTACTTC
.	few	TRBJ1-5	TRBV7-2	CASSPQQGLGNQPQHF	TGTGCCAGCAGCCCCCAACAGGGATTAGGCAATCAGCCCCAGCATTTT
.	few	TRBJ1-1	TRBV5-1	CASRRVNTEAFF	TGCGCCAGCAGGAGGGTGAACACTGAAGCTTTCTTT
.	few	TRBJ1-1	TRBV7-9	CASSFGRDTEAFF	TGTGCCAGCAGCTTCGGAAGAGACACTGAAGCTTTCTTT
.	many	TRBJ1-1	TRBV3-1	CASSPQGDHTEAFF	TGTGCCAGCAGCCCACAGGGAGACCACACTGAAGCTTTCTTT
TRBD1	few	TRBJ1-2	TRBV6-1	CASSGGQGDNYGYTF	TGTGCCAGCAGTGGAGGGCAGGGGGATAACTATGGCTACACCTTC
.	many	TRBJ1-1	TRBV5-1	CASSKDSMNTEAFF	TGCGCCAGCAGCAAGGACAGTATGAACACTGAAGCTTTCTTT
.	few	TRBJ1-1	TRBV7-9	CASFGAVGDTEAFF	TGTGCCAGCTTTGGGGCGGTTGGAGACACTGAAGCTTTCTTT
TRBD2	many	TRBJ2-7	TRBV6-5	CASGTSGRSYEQYF	TGTGCCAGCGGTACTAGCGGACGCTCCTACGAGCAGTACTTC
.	many	TRBJ2-6	TRBV6-6	CASRRVAAVGANVLTF	TGTGCCAGCAGACGAGTCGCGGCAGTTGGGGCCAACGTCCTGACTTTC
.	many	TRBJ1-2	TRBV14	CASSPVAYGYTF	TGTGCCAGCAGCCCTGTGGCCTATGGCTACACCTTC
.	.	TRBJ2-7	TRBV25-1	CASSLGEETYEQYF	TGTGCCAGCAGTTTAGGCGAGGAAACCTACGAGCAGTACTTC
.	many	TRBJ1-6	TRBV9	CASSVGFPRAADLGRFNSPLHF	TGTGCCAGCAGCGTAGGATTTCCTAGGGCCGCCGACTTAGGACGGTTTAATTCACCCCTCCACTTT
.	few	TRBJ2-6	TRBV30	CARMGFSGANVLTF	TGTGCCCGGATGGGTTTTTCTGGGGCCAACGTCCTGACTTTC
TRBD1	.	TRBJ2-7	TRBV7-2	CASSLTTGFWDEQYF	TGTGCCAGCAGCTTAACGACAGGGTTTTGGGACGAGCAGTACTTC
TRBD2	.	TRBJ2-4	TRBV12-3/TRBV12-4	CASSPWTSGRGKNIQYF	TGTGCCAGCAGTCCCTGGACTAGCGGGAGGGGCAAAAACATTCAGTACTTC
.	many	TRBJ2-7	TRBV20-1	CSARARPGFEQYF	TGCAGTGCTAGAGCCCGGCCCGGGTTCGAGCAGTACTTC
.	many	TRBJ2-5	TRBV11-2	CASSFRRMYQETQYF	TGTGCCAGCAGCTTTCGGCGGATGTACCAAGAGACCCAGTACTTC
.	many	TRBJ2-7	TRBV29-1	CSVGQTSYEQYF	TGCAGCGTTGGGCAGACCTCCTACGAGCAGTACTTC